These 5 T cell receptor beta chains were all obtained from the same sample, sequenced in a study of cytomegalovirus exposure and HLA in healthy donors. Primers: 60 Vbeta forward and 13 Jbeta reverse. Sequencing used immunoSEQ multiplex PCR; TCRdb keeps in-frame clones, though not all of them. This table holds 150,000 to 200,000 clones, 84% found once. Input material: PBMCs. The receptors derive from a boy between 2 and 10 years old in good health and CMV-seronegative.

The chain combines TRBV27 with TRBJ2-3, with 9 bases identical to TRBD2. Germline lookup yields CDR1 MNHEY and CDR2 SMNVEV (reference sequence). Trimming removed 2 bases from V and 2 bases from J; junction bases left unmatched: 2. This CDR3 contains 15 residues. The CDR3 nucleotides read TGTGCCAGCAGTTTAGGACTAGCGTACACAGATACGCAGTATTTT. It is translated as CASSLGLAYTDTQYF.

DNA for the CDR3: TGTGCCAGCAGTTACAATAGCGGGAGCGGTGAGACCCAGTACTTC. Protein: CASSYNSGSGETQYF. The J gene is TRBJ2-5, the V gene TRBV6-5; 9 nucleotides agree with TRBD2. V lost 2 bases to trimming and J lost 5 bases; unmatched junction nucleotides: 6. The CDR3 has 15 amino acids. Germline CDR1 is MNHEY and CDR2 is SVGAGI.

This chain joins TRBV27 and TRBJ2-1, with 10 positions matching TRBD2. With V trimmed by 7 bases and J by 8 bases, 5 bases remained unmatched. Germline V gene sequence: CDR1 MNHEY, CDR2 SMNVEV (reference sequence). CDR3 length equals 13 residues. The CDR3 sequence is CASTSSGSYEQFF. CDR3 DNA: TGTGCCAGCACTTCTAGCGGGAGTTATGAGCAGTTCTTC.

This chain connects TRBV9 to TRBJ1-3, with TRBD1 matching over 9 bases. The CDR3 consists of 15 residues. Germline trimming cut 3 bases from V and 2 bases from J; bases unmatched to any gene: 3. CDR1 and CDR2 from the germline V gene are SGDLS and YYNGEE. This chain's CDR3 is CASSAQGAPGNTIYF. CDR3 nucleotides: TGTGCCAGCAGCGCACAGGGGGCGCCTGGAAACACCATATATTTT. Combining the CDR3 with reference TRBV9 and TRBJ1-3 gives the whole variable domain DSGVTQTPKHLITATGQRVTLRCSPRSGDLSVYWYQQSLDQGLQFLIQYYNGEERAKGNILERFSAQQFPDLHSELNLSSLELGDSALYFCASSAQGAPGNTIYFGEGSWLTVV.

This clone was counted a single time. The chain has TRBV19 and TRBJ2-3; weak D call: TRBD2 (6 bases). The V gene's germline CDR1 is LNHDA and CDR2 SQIVND (reference sequence). The CDR3 covers 16 residues. Trimming shortened V by 2 bases and J by 3 bases, and 15 bases separated the two germline ends. The CDR3 protein is CASSIRAGTITDTQYF. The CDR3 DNA reads as TGTGCCAGTAGTATAAGGGCGGGAACCATTACAGATACGCAGTATTTT.